What follows describes a single T cell receptor (beta chain). No antigen is known for it. Unmatched junction bases numbered 14, after V lost 5 bases and J lost 13 bases. Germline loops: CDR1 SEHNR, CDR2 FQNEAQ (reference sequence). The CDR3 spans 14 residues. This sample was taken from a study of blood T cells in healthy people across ages. Study findings and constraints: Unknown CMV status may confound age-related changes in expanded clones. Older age coincided with a roughly linear decline in TCR beta diversity per million T cells.

For the second PCR, which ran for roughly 6 to 11 cycles, a sample-barcoded 5' primer and a J-beta primer mix were used. TCRdb re-analysed the 5' RACE reads in MiXCR, keeping a single row per CDR3 protein. The sample records about 750,000 distinct CDR3 sequences, roughly 53% being singletons. The specimen was blood. This chain joins TRBV7-9 and TRBJ2-4; TRBD2 agrees at 7 bases. This clonotype was obtained from an elderly man in good health. CDR3 in amino acids: CASSVTGTTSEQYF. The CDR3 coding sequence is TGTGCCAGCAGCGTAACCGGGACTACCAGTGAGCAGTACTTC.